These T cell receptor beta chains were read from a single sample in a study of blood T cell repertoires in COVID-19. TCRdb's table, derived via immunoSEQ multiplex PCR, lists solely in-frame clones and lacks some. The sample comprises about 32,000 clones, 80% to 90% of which are singletons, and over 12% rests with the top ten. The specimen sequenced was peripheral blood. The receptors were sampled from a man between 60 and 75 years old with active COVID-19. Both conserved end residues are part of each CDR3. Fields, in order: D gene, V gene, clone size, CDR3 length, J gene, CDR3 protein, CDR3 DNA. A D gene is named only where the DNA matches it firmly. Rows give clone size only sometimes, using once, few, many, or a class for an expanded clone.

d_call: .
v_call: TRBV6-5
clone_size: few
cdr3_length: 15
j_call: TRBJ2-5
cdr3_aa: CASSYSRQRAETQYF
cdr3_nt: TGTGCCAGCAGTTACTCGAGACAGCGGGCGGAGACCCAGTACTTC

d_call: .
v_call: TRBV9
clone_size: .
cdr3_length: 13
j_call: TRBJ2-2
cdr3_aa: CASSPSPGGELFF
cdr3_nt: TGTGCCAGCAGCCCTTCTCCGGGCGGGGAGCTGTTTTTT

d_call: .
v_call: TRBV7-9
clone_size: .
cdr3_length: 14
j_call: TRBJ2-2
cdr3_aa: CASSLASGAGELFF
cdr3_nt: TGTGCCAGCAGCTTAGCGTCCGGGGCCGGGGAGCTGTTTTTT

d_call: .
v_call: TRBV9
clone_size: .
cdr3_length: 16
j_call: TRBJ2-3
cdr3_aa: CASSPLPGFSTDTQYF
cdr3_nt: TGTGCCAGCAGCCCCTTGCCGGGGTTTAGCACAGATACGCAGTATTTT

d_call: TRBD1
v_call: TRBV13
clone_size: .
cdr3_length: 15
j_call: TRBJ2-7
cdr3_aa: CASSLAQGAYYEQYF
cdr3_nt: TGTGCCAGCAGCTTAGCACAGGGGGCTTACTACGAGCAGTACTTC

d_call: TRBD2
v_call: TRBV6-4
clone_size: .
cdr3_length: 15
j_call: TRBJ2-3
cdr3_aa: CASSDSSGGTDTQYF
cdr3_nt: TGTGCCAGCAGTGACTCTAGCGGGGGCACAGATACGCAGTATTTT

d_call: TRBD2
v_call: TRBV2
clone_size: .
cdr3_length: 15
j_call: TRBJ2-1
cdr3_aa: CASTGLAGASNEQFF
cdr3_nt: TGTGCCAGCACCGGACTAGCGGGGGCTAGCAATGAGCAGTTCTTC

d_call: TRBD1
v_call: TRBV2
clone_size: .
cdr3_length: 15
j_call: TRBJ1-5
cdr3_aa: CASNRDRSSNQPQHF
cdr3_nt: TGTGCCAGCAACCGGGACAGGAGTAGCAATCAGCCCCAGCATTTT

d_call: TRBD2
v_call: TRBV5-4
clone_size: .
cdr3_length: 16
j_call: TRBJ2-2
cdr3_aa: CASSLGLAGFTGELFF
cdr3_nt: TGTGCCAGCAGTCTAGGGCTAGCGGGGTTCACCGGGGAGCTGTTTTTT

d_call: .
v_call: TRBV7-6
clone_size: .
cdr3_length: 16
j_call: TRBJ2-1
cdr3_aa: CASSLGGGYTYNEQFF
cdr3_nt: TGTGCCAGCAGCTTAGGAGGCGGGTATACCTACAATGAGCAGTTCTTC

d_call: .
v_call: TRBV11-2
clone_size: once
cdr3_length: 12
j_call: TRBJ2-3
cdr3_aa: CASSPGGLTQYF
cdr3_nt: TGTGCCAGCAGCCCCGGGGGGCTTACGCAGTATTTT

d_call: TRBD2
v_call: TRBV6-5
clone_size: medium-sized
cdr3_length: 15
j_call: TRBJ2-3
cdr3_aa: CASSRPGLGADTQYF
cdr3_nt: TGTGCCAGCAGCAGACCGGGACTAGGGGCAGATACGCAGTATTTT

d_call: TRBD2
v_call: TRBV18
clone_size: .
cdr3_length: 14
j_call: TRBJ2-1
cdr3_aa: CASSMTSGRDEQFF
cdr3_nt: TGTGCCAGCTCAATGACTAGCGGGAGGGATGAGCAGTTCTTC

d_call: TRBD2
v_call: TRBV5-4
clone_size: .
cdr3_length: 16
j_call: TRBJ2-5
cdr3_aa: CASRASGGARFETQYF
cdr3_nt: TGTGCCAGCAGAGCTAGCGGGGGGGCCCGGTTTGAGACCCAGTACTTC

d_call: .
v_call: TRBV5-6
clone_size: .
cdr3_length: 15
j_call: TRBJ2-5
cdr3_aa: CASSLPAGGQETQYF
cdr3_nt: TGTGCCAGCAGCTTGCCAGCTGGAGGACAAGAGACCCAGTACTTC

d_call: TRBD1
v_call: TRBV2
clone_size: .
cdr3_length: 15
j_call: TRBJ2-1
cdr3_aa: CASSESGQGYNEQFF
cdr3_nt: TGTGCCAGCAGTGAGTCCGGACAGGGTTACAATGAGCAGTTCTTC

d_call: .
v_call: TRBV2
clone_size: .
cdr3_length: 14
j_call: TRBJ1-3
cdr3_aa: CASSIQGSGNTIYF
cdr3_nt: TGTGCCAGCAGTATACAGGGTTCTGGAAACACCATATATTTT

d_call: .
v_call: TRBV11-2
clone_size: once
cdr3_length: 15
j_call: TRBJ2-7
cdr3_aa: CASSLVWGGGREQYF
cdr3_nt: TGTGCCAGCAGCTTAGTGTGGGGCGGGGGCCGGGAGCAGTACTTC

d_call: TRBD1
v_call: TRBV4-3
clone_size: .
cdr3_length: 17
j_call: TRBJ1-2
cdr3_aa: CASSQDNVQGAFYGYTF
cdr3_nt: TGCGCCAGCAGCCAAGATAACGTACAGGGGGCTTTCTATGGCTACACCTTC

d_call: .
v_call: TRBV5-4
clone_size: .
cdr3_length: 16
j_call: TRBJ2-3
cdr3_aa: CASSRGGAGTTDTQYF
cdr3_nt: TGTGCCAGCAGCCGGGGTGGGGCGGGGACCACAGATACGCAGTATTTT